Each of the 19 T cell receptor beta chains below was sequenced from the same sample in a study of early T cells in non-severe SARS-CoV-2 infection. Each CDR3 protein gets one entry after TCRdb re-called the 5' RACE reads with MiXCR. The sample yields approximately 77,000 distinct CDR3 sequences, roughly 12% seen once. Sequenced input: whole blood. The receptors originated from an adult who was a healthcare worker with PCR-confirmed SARS-CoV-2 infection or an uninfected control (not recorded which).

Ten or more counts support this clonotype. The chain uses TRBV10-3 and TRBJ2-5; tentatively, D is TRBD1 (5 bases). The CDR3 totals 13 residues. Germline V gene lookup returns CDR1 ENHRY and CDR2 SYGVKD. V dropped 9 bases and J dropped 5 bases, with 16 bases sitting between them. CDR3 loop: CAIARQLVETQYF. Here the CDR3 DNA reads TGTGCCATTGCTCGACAGTTGGTGGAGACCCAGTACTTC.

The CDR3 nucleotides are TGTGCCAGCACCCCACCTCCAACAGGGGGCCGATGTATTGGGCGGGAGTTTTTCTACAATGAGCAGTTCTTC. Translation gives CASTPPPTGGRCIGREFFYNEQFF. This chain links TRBV25-1 with TRBJ2-1, with 9 positions matching TRBD1. V trimming: 7 bases; J trimming: 3 bases; junction bases outside the gene matches: 34. Germline V gives CDR1 MGHDK, CDR2 SYGVNS. The CDR3 runs to 24 residues.

This chain connects TRBV20-1 to TRBJ2-7, with 9 positions matching TRBD1. This CDR3 has 15 amino acids. V lost 5 bases and J lost 1; bases outside the gene matches: 9. The germline V gene encodes CDR1 DFQATT and CDR2 SNEGSKA (reference sequence). The chain's CDR3 is CSARTGQGRSYEQYF. In nucleotides, the CDR3 is TGCAGTGCTCGAACGGGACAGGGAAGGTCCTACGAGCAGTACTTC.

This clonotype occurred a few times. The J gene is TRBJ2-5, the V gene TRBV29-1; the D is unclear. Looked up from germline, CDR1 is SQVTM and CDR2 is ANQGSEA. Trimming removed 3 bases at V and 8 bases at J, with 10 bases between. CDR3 length: 11 residues. The CDR3 spells CSVDYSSTQYF. CDR3 nucleotides: TGCAGCGTTGATTATTCCAGTACCCAGTACTTC. The full variable domain, with the rest looked up from reference TRBV29-1 and TRBJ2-5, is SAVISQKPSRDICQRGTSLTIQCQVDSQVTMMFWYRQQPGQSLTLIATANQGSEATYESGFVIDKFPISRPNLTFSTLTVSNMSPEDSSIYLCSVDYSSTQYFGPGTRLLVL.

This clonotype was observed at least ten times. The genes are TRBV3-1 and TRBJ1-4; tentatively, D is TRBD1 (5 bases). CDR1 is LGHDT and CDR2 is YNNKEL in the germline V gene (reference sequence). With 4 bases removed from V and 0 bases from J, the gap between germline ends came to 15 bases. The CDR3 has 17 residues. The CDR3 protein is CASSPNWGGATNEKLFF. CDR3 coding DNA: TGTGCCAGCAGCCCCAATTGGGGGGGGGCAACTAATGAAAAACTGTTTTTT.

As regards this clonotype: Lacking the conserved final phenylalanine or tryptophan, this CDR3 likely reflects a read error. The chain carries TRBV28 and TRBJ2-4; 9 bases are a match to TRBD1. Germline lookup yields CDR1 MDHEN and CDR2 SYDVKM. Trimming cost V 6 bases and J 0 bases; bases outside gene matches: 15. CDR3 size: 19 residues. The CDR3 DNA sequence: TGTGCCAGCAGGGACGAGGACAGGGGTGGATTTCTAGCCAAAAACATTCAGTACCTC. Residues: CASRDEDRGGFLAKNIQYL.

V is TRBV28 and J is TRBJ2-7; D may be TRBD2 (5 bases). CDR1 is MDHEN, CDR2 SYDVKM, per germline. V lost 6 bases to trimming and J lost 4 bases, with 10 bases between them. This CDR3 region has 12 residues. Written as DNA, the CDR3 is TGTGCCAGCAGGAGTAGCGTATACGAGCAGTACTTC. Translation gives CASRSSVYEQYF.

This clonotype has a count of ten or more. V and J are TRBV6-1 and TRBJ2-2, with TRBD2 as a possible D gene (7 bases). The CDR3 extends over 13 amino acids. The germline V gene has CDR1 MNHNS and CDR2 SASEGT. This chain's CDR3 is CGGGRTNTGELFF. The CDR3 nucleotides are TGTGGGGGGGGCAGGACGAACACCGGGGAGCTGTTTTTT.

In this sample, this clonotype turned up a few times. The chain recombines TRBV30 with TRBJ1-1; maybe TRBD1 (5 bases). Trimming took 3 bases from V and 2 from J, leaving 10 bases between them. CDR1 and CDR2 from the germline V gene are GTSNPN and SVGIG (reference sequence). The CDR3 length is 13 residues. CDR3 sequence reads: CAWSQGYNTEAFF. Here the CDR3 DNA reads TGTGCCTGGAGCCAGGGCTATAACACTGAAGCTTTCTTT.

This clonotype has a count of ten or more. The rearrangement links TRBV9 to TRBJ2-7, with TRBD1 matching over 8 bases. Looked up from germline, CDR1 is SGDLS and CDR2 is YYNGEE. This CDR3 has 14 amino acids. Trimming removed 6 bases from V and 3 bases from J; junction bases left unmatched: 8. The CDR3 region is CASNKGQGSYEQYF. In nucleotides, the CDR3 is TGTGCCAGCAACAAAGGACAGGGAAGCTACGAGCAGTACTTC.

The table lists this clonotype with a few counts. The CDR3 coding sequence is TGTGCCACCAGAGCGGACAGGAAGCCCGGGGAGCTGTTTTTT. It specifies CATRADRKPGELFF. The chain employs TRBV15 and TRBJ2-2; 7 nucleotides match TRBD1. Germline V CDR1 and CDR2: LNHNV, YYDKDF (reference sequence). The trim removed 6 bases at V and 6 bases at J, leaving 7 bases unmatched. CDR3 length: 14 amino acids.

This clonotype was found many times. V and J are TRBV4-2 and TRBJ2-1; D possibly corresponds to TRBD1 (6 bases). The CDR3 contains 12 residues. Trimming removed 2 bases at V and 10 bases at J, with 9 bases between. Per the germline V gene, CDR1 is LGHNA and CDR2 is YNFKEQ. The CDR3: CASSQTGTEQFF. In nucleotides, the CDR3 is TGTGCCAGCAGCCAAACCGGGACAGAGCAGTTCTTC.

This chain joins TRBV3-1 and TRBJ2-7, with TRBD2 matching 9 bases. V gave up 0 bases and J gave up 0 bases; unmatched junction bases: 3. CDR1 LGHDT and CDR2 YNNKEL come from the germline V gene (reference sequence). The CDR3 extends over 16 amino acids. This CDR3 is CASSQDQLAGSYEQYF. CDR3 DNA: TGTGCCAGCAGCCAAGATCAACTAGCGGGCTCCTACGAGCAGTACTTC.

The rearrangement links TRBV29-1 to TRBJ2-5; 7 bases align to TRBD2. The CDR3 is made up of 14 amino acids. Germline assignment: CDR1 SQVTM and CDR2 ANQGSEA. Trimming took 3 bases from V and 4 from J; bases not matched to a gene: 8. CDR3: CSVEGEVAGETQYF. CDR3 bases: TGCAGCGTTGAGGGGGAGGTAGCGGGAGAGACCCAGTACTTC.

This clonotype was seen many times. The chain has TRBV12-3 or TRBV12-4 and TRBJ1-1; D unclear. The germline V and J ends were trimmed by 2 bases and 0 bases, with 10 bases remaining between them. The CDR3 has 15 residues. CDR3 sequence: CASSLSRNMNTEAFF. CDR3 sequence (DNA): TGTGCCAGCAGTTTATCCCGGAACATGAACACTGAAGCTTTCTTT.

This clonotype was picked up a small number of times. V and J are TRBV20-1 and TRBJ2-2, with D possibly being TRBD2 (5 bases). CDR3 length: 14 residues. The ends were cut back, 3 bases at V and 4 bases at J, with 12 bases in the middle. CDR1 is DFQATT and CDR2 is SNEGSKA in the germline V gene (reference sequence). CDR3 DNA: TGCAGTGCTAGGGGGAGCGGAGGCACCGGGGAGCTGTTTTTT. Protein: CSARGSGGTGELFF.

The chain employs TRBV15 and TRBJ2-4; 12 bases are shared with TRBD1. CDR1 is LNHNV, CDR2 YYDKDF, per germline (reference sequence). V gave up 5 bases and J gave up 9 bases; unmatched junction bases: 8. This CDR3 has 15 residues. The DNA for the CDR3 is TGTGCCACCAGCGAGGGGACAGGGGGCAAGGTCATTCAGTACTTC. Translating it yields CATSEGTGGKVIQYF.

This clonotype was recorded a few times. The chain combines TRBV19 with TRBJ2-3; 8 positions match TRBD2. V lost 0 bases, J lost 5 bases, and 7 bases stayed unmatched. The germline V gene has CDR1 LNHDA and CDR2 SQIVND (reference sequence). The CDR3 totals 16 residues. CDR3 in DNA: TGTGCCAGTAGTATAGACGGACTAGCCCCGGGAGATACGCAGTATTTT. Amino acids: CASSIDGLAPGDTQYF.

The chain recombines TRBV20-1 with TRBJ1-2; TRBD1 matches 9 bases. The CDR3 has 13 residues. Germline assignment: CDR1 DFQATT and CDR2 SNEGSKA (reference sequence). Trimming cost V 3 bases and J 7 bases; bases outside gene matches: 6. CDR3 loop: CSASLNRGPGYTF. As DNA, the CDR3 is TGCAGTGCTAGTCTTAACAGGGGGCCTGGCTACACCTTC.